The clone carrying this T cell receptor (beta chain) was picked up a small number of times. The antigen is unknown. TCR beta libraries were built with iRepertoire HTBI primers and Arm-PCR of CDR3 regions. Per the original data handling: Among the samples, 60 to 75 TRBV and 13 to 15 TRBJ segments were identified. Each CDR3 protein is one row after TCRdb ran MiXCR on the multiplex PCR reads. The V and J calls come from TCRdb's annotation, not from the publication. The sample has more than 300,000 distinct CDR3 sequences, more than 20% seen once. Specified time point: persistent/refractory GD, antithyroid drugs over 5 years with positive TRAb. After RNA was extracted from PBMCs, the TCR library was made from it. Patient provenance is recorded as an endocrinology department in Xi'an, China. The sample is drawn from a study of regulatory T cells in long-lasting Graves disease. V was shortened by 3 bases and J by 6 bases, with 17 bases between the two germline ends. Germline V lookup: CDR1 LNHDA, CDR2 SQIVND (reference sequence). The CDR3 sequence is 15 residues long.

Study-wide points: Less diverse TCR repertoires were seen in persistent Graves' patients than in newly diagnosed ones.

This chain links TRBV19 with TRBJ1-1; no clear D. The clonotype was recovered from a woman in her thirties or forties with Graves disease. The material sequenced was peripheral blood mononuclear cells (PBMCs), taken when the disease was refractory, from a patient treated with antithyroid drugs. In DNA form, the CDR3 reads TGTGCCAGTAGTATCGGAGGGAGGGTCAACTCTGAAGCTTTCTTT. Its protein product is CASSIGGRVNSEAFF.